The present entry profiles one T cell receptor beta chain with its context. Its antigen is unidentified. The sample belongs to a study of shared clonotypes between healthy human individuals. Overall study: Used for every donor were three CD4 naive, three CD4 memory, two CD8 naive and one CD8 memory plate.

The repertoire was sequenced with immunoSEQ multiplex PCR; TCRdb's copy has only in-frame clones and lacks some. The table records some 2.3 million clones, more than 85% of them present only once. Study outcomes and limitations: Clonotype sharing levels among donors were expected to vary with sequencing depth.

Unmatched junction bases numbered 4, after V lost 0 bases and J lost 4 bases. The germline gives CDR1 SGDLS, CDR2 YYNGEE. The CDR3 is 16 residues long. The receptor comes from a man aged 18 to 29 in good health. Some clones in this sample may be carry-over from other donors' samples. This chain joins TRBV9 and TRBJ2-3, with TRBD2 matching over 11 bases. The sample was naive CD4+ T cells from PBMCs. Regarding subset: CD45RA+ positively selected. CDR3 DNA sequence: TGTGCCAGCAGCGTAGATGGGGGACTAGCGGCAGATACGCAGTATTTT. As protein: CASSVDGGLAADTQYF.